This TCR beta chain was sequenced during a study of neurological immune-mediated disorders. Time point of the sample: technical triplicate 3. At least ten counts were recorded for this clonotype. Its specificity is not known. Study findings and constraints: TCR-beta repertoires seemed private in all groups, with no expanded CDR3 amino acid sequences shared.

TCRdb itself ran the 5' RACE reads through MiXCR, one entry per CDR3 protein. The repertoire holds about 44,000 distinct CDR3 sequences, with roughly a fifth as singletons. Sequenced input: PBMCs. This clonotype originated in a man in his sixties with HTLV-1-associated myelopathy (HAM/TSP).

The CDR3 coding sequence is TGTGCCAGCAGTTTAGCGCAGACTAGCGGAGTCACAGATACGCAGTATTTT. Its translation: CASSLAQTSGVTDTQYF. The rearrangement uses TRBV12-3 or TRBV12-4 and TRBJ2-3, with TRBD2 matching over 9 bases. J was trimmed by 2 bases and V by 0 bases; bases with no gene match: 6. CDR3 size: 17 residues.